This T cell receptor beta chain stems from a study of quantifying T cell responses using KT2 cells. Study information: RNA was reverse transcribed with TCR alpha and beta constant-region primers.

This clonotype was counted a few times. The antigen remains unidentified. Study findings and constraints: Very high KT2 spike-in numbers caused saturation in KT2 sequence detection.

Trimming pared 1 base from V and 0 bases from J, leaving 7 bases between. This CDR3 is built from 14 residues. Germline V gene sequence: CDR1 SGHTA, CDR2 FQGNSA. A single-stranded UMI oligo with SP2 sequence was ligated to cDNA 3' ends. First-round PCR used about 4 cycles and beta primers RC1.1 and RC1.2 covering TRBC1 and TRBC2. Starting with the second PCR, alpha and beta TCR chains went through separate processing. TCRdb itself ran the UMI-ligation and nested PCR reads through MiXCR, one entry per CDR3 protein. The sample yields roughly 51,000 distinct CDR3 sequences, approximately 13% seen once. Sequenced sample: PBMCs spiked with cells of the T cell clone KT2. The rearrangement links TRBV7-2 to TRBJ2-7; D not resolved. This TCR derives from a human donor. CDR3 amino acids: CASSLEYHSYEQYF. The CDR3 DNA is TGTGCCAGCAGCTTAGAGTACCACTCCTACGAGCAGTACTTC.